The 6 T cell receptor beta chains in this list originate from one sample, sequenced in a study of beta chain features in type 1 diabetes. Their antigen targets remain unknown. Study findings and constraints: A moderate, significant TCRB CDR3 shortening appeared in type 1 diabetes across four CD4+ subsets.

As every portion of the isolated RNA was reverse transcribed, the sequencing read expressed TCRB transcripts. The assay was immunoSEQ multiplex PCR, and TCRdb's table has in-frame clones only and misses some. The sample includes 300,000 to 350,000 clones, roughly 14% of them seen just once. The sample consisted of naive CD4+ T cells from blood. The receptors shown here come from a woman aged 18 to 35 with type 1 diabetes.

This chain uses TRBV6-1 with TRBJ2-1; 7 positions match TRBD1. The CDR3 sequence is 17 residues long. J lost 3 bases, V lost 6 bases, and 14 bases had no gene match. Germline V gives CDR1 MNHNS, CDR2 SASEGT. This CDR3 is CASREIKNRGNYNEQFF. The DNA of the CDR3 is TGTGCCAGCAGAGAAATCAAAAACAGGGGAAACTACAATGAGCAGTTCTTC.

This clone was counted only a few times. The genes are TRBV7-2 and TRBJ2-3; D gene unclear. The CDR3 sequence is 19 residues long. V shed 1 base and J shed 0 bases, with 20 bases lying between them. Germline-derived CDR1 and CDR2 are SGHTA and FQGNSA. DNA of the CDR3: TGTGCCAGCAGCTTAGGTGTGGGCGTACCTCGACCGAGCACAGATACGCAGTATTTT. It specifies CASSLGVGVPRPSTDTQYF.

This clone was recorded a few times. This chain joins TRBV4-3 and TRBJ1-5; the D gene is possibly TRBD1 (5 bases). V was trimmed by 4 bases and J by 0 bases, leaving 10 bases between them. This CDR3 is 15 amino acids long. Germline assignment: CDR1 LGHNA and CDR2 YSLEER. The CDR3 DNA reads as TGCGCCAGCAGCCCCACGGGGGTTAGCAATCAGCCCCAGCATTTT. Protein product: CASSPTGVSNQPQHF.

This sequence joins TRBV5-6 and TRBJ2-7, with 9 bases identical to TRBD2. CDR1 and CDR2 from the germline V gene are SGHDT and YYEEEE. CDR3 length: 16 residues. The V and J ends lost 4 bases and 5 bases, in that order; junction bases with no gene match: 13. CDR3 sequence: CASSRTGLAGPDEQYF. The CDR3 bases are TGTGCCAGCAGCCGAACCGGGCTAGCGGGACCCGACGAGCAGTACTTC.

The chain combines TRBV2 with TRBJ2-3, with 12 nucleotides matching TRBD2. The CDR3 consists of 17 residues. V lost 8 bases and J lost 1; bases outside the gene matches: 10. Germline values: CDR1 SNHLY, CDR2 FYNNEI. CDR3: CASRRLAGASGTDTQYF. The CDR3, as DNA: TGTGCCAGCCGGCGACTAGCGGGAGCGTCGGGCACAGATACGCAGTATTTT.

The sample holds a few counts of this clone. The chain combines TRBV19 with TRBJ1-4; unclear D gene. With 6 bases removed from V and 3 bases from J, the gap between germline ends came to 14 bases. Germline-derived CDR1 and CDR2 are LNHDA and SQIVND (reference sequence). CDR3 length: 15 residues. The CDR3 here is CASSERGLANEKLFF. The CDR3 DNA reads TGTGCCAGTAGCGAAAGAGGGCTAGCTAATGAAAAACTGTTTTTT.